This T cell receptor (beta chain) is drawn from a study of cytomegalovirus exposure and HLA in healthy donors. Data came from immunoSEQ multiplex PCR; TCRdb stores just in-frame clones and leaves some out. The sample has roughly 200,000 clones, 65% to 85% seen once. The CDR3 extends over 17 amino acids. Looked up from germline, CDR1 is MGHRA and CDR2 is YSYEKL. The junction had 3 bases not matched to a gene; V was cut back by 3 bases and J by 2 bases. Whole-study results and caveats: It was confirmed in vitro that a few of the CMV-associated chains were specific for CMV antigens. In a later analysis, first-cohort TCR clusters were found to tend to co-occur in the roughly 120 validation repertoires.

This clone has just one count. Its antigen is unknown. Among the approximately 130 subjects of the validation cohort, separate from the 666-subject first cohort, were the donors. V usage is TRBV4-1 and J usage is TRBJ2-1, with 14 bases matching TRBD2. The sequencing sample was made of PBMCs. The receptor was isolated from a woman aged 18-29 years in good health and CMV-seropositive. The CDR3, as DNA: TGCGCCAGCAGCCAGGGACTAGCGGGGGTGACCTACAATGAGCAGTTCTTC. Amino acids: CASSQGLAGVTYNEQFF.